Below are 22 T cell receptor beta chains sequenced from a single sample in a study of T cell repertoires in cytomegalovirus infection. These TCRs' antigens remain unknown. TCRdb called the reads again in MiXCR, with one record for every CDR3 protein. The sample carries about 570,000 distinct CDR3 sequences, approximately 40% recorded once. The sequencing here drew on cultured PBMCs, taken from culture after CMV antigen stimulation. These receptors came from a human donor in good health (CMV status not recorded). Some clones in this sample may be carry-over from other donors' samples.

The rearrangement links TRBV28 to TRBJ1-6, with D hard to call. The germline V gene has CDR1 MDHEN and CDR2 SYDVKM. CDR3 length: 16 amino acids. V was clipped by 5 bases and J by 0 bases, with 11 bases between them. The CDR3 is CASSGDLSSYNSPLHF. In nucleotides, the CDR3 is TGTGCCAGCAGTGGGGATCTCAGCTCCTATAATTCACCCCTCCACTTT.

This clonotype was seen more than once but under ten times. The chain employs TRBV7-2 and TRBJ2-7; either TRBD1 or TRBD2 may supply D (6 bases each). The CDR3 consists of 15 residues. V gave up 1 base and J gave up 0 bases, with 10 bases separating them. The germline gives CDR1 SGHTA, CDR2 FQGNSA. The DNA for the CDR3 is TGTGCCAGCAGCTTAGGTCCGGGGGCCTCCTACGAGCAGTACTTC. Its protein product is CASSLGPGASYEQYF.

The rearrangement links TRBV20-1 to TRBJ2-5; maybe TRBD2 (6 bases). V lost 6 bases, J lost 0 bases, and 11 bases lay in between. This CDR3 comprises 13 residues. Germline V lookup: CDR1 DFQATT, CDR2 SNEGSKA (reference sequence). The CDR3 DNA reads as TGCAGTGCGCGGGACGGTAACCAAGAGACCCAGTACTTC. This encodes CSARDGNQETQYF.

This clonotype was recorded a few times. CDR3 nucleotides: TGTGCCAGCAGCCCGTCTCTTCTTCAAGAGACCCAGTACTTC. Translated: CASSPSLLQETQYF. The chain employs TRBV7-2 and TRBJ2-5; no definite D call. The germline V gene has CDR1 SGHTA and CDR2 FQGNSA. V was clipped by 5 bases and J by 2 bases, with 12 bases between them. This CDR3 region has 14 residues.

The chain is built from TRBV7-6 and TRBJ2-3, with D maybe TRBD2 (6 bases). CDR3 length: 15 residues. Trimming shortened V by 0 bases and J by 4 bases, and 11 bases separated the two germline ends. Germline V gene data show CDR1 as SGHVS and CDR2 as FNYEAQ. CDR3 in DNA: TGTGCCAGCAGCTTAGCGGAAGGAGGGGCAGATACGCAGTATTTT. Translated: CASSLAEGGADTQYF.

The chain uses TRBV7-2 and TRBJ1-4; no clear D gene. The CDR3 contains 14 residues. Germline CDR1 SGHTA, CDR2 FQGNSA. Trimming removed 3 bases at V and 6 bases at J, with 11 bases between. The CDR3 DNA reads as TGTGCCAGCAGCTTCCAGGACGGAGATGAAAAACTGTTTTTT. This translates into CASSFQDGDEKLFF.

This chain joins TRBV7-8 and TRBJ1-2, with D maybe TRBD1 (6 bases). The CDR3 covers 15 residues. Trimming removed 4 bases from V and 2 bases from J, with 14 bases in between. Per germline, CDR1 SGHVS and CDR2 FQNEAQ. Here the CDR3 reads CASSSLTDRNYGYTF. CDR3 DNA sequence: TGTGCCAGCAGCTCCCTAACGGACAGAAACTATGGCTACACCTTC.

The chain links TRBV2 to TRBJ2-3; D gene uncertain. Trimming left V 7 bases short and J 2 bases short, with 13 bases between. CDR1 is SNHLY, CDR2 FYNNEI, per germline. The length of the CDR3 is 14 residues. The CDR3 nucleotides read TGTGCCAGCACTCTTGAATTCAACACAGATACGCAGTATTTT. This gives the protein CASTLEFNTDTQYF.

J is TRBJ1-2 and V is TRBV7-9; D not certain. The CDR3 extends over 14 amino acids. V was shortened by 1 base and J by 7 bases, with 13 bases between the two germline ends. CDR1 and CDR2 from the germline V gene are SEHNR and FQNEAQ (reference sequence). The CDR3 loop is CASSLVPTDGGYTF. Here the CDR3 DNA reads TGTGCCAGCAGCTTAGTTCCCACGGACGGTGGCTACACCTTC.

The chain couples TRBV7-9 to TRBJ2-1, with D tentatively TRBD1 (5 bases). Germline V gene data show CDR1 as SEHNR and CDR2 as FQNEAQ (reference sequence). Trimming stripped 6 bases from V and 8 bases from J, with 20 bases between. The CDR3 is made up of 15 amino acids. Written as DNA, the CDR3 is TGTGCCAGCAGGCTAGGGGCCCCTCGGTCGGATGAGCAGTTCTTC. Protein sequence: CASRLGAPRSDEQFF.

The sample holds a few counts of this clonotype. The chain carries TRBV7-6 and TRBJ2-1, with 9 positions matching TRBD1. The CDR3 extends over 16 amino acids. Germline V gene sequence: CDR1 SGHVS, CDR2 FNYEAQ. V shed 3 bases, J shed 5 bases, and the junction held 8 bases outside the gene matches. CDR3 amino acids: CASSLPQGAFDNEQFF. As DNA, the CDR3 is TGTGCCAGCAGCTTGCCACAGGGGGCATTTGACAATGAGCAGTTCTTC.

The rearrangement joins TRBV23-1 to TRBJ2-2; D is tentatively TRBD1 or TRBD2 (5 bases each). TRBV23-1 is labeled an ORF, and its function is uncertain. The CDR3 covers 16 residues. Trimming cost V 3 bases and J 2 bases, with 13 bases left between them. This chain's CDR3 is CASSHAGTVNTGELFF. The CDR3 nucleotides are TGCGCCAGCAGTCACGCCGGGACGGTTAACACCGGGGAGCTGTTTTTT.

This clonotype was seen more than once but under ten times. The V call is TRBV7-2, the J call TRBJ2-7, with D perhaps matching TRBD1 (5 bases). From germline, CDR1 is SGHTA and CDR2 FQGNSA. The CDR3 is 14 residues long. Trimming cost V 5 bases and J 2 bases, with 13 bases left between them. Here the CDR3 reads CASSQGRVTYEQYF. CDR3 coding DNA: TGTGCCAGCAGCCAAGGCAGGGTGACCTACGAGCAGTACTTC.

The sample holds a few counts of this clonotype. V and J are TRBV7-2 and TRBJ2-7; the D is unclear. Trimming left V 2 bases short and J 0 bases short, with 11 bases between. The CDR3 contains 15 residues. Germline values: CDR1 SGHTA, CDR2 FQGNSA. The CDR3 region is CASSLNGRASYEQYF. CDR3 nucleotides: TGTGCCAGCAGCTTAAACGGACGGGCCTCCTACGAGCAGTACTTC.

Written as DNA, the CDR3 is TGTGCCATCAGCGAAGGATCCTCTGGGGCCAACGTCCTGACTTTC. It encodes CAISEGSSGANVLTF. This chain joins TRBV10-3 and TRBJ2-6; D uncertain. The germline CDR1 and CDR2 sequences are ENHRY and SYGVKD. Trimming removed 6 bases at V and 0 bases at J, with 9 bases between. The CDR3 is made up of 15 amino acids.

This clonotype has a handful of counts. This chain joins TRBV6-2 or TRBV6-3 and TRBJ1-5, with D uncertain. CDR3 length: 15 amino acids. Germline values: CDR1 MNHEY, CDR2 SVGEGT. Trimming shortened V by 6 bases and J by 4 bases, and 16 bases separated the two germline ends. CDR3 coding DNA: TGTGCCAGCAGGACCCCCAAACATAAAAATCAGCCCCAGCATTTT. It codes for CASRTPKHKNQPQHF.

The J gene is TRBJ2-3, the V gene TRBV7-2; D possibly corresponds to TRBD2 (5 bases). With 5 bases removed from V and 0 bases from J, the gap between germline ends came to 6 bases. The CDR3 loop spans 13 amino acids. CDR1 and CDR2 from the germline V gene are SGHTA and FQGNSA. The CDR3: CASSRTSTDTQYF. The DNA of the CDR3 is TGTGCCAGCAGCCGGACTAGCACAGATACGCAGTATTTT.

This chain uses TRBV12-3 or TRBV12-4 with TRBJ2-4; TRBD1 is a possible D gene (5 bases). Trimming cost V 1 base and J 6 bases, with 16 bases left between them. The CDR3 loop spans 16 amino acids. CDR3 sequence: CASSLEQGYSGNIQYF. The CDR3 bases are TGTGCCAGCAGTTTAGAGCAGGGATATTCGGGAAACATTCAGTACTTC.

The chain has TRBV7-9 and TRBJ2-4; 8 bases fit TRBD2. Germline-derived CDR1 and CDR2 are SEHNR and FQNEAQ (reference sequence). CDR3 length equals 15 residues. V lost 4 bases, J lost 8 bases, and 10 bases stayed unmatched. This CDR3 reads CASSSDGRAGDIQYF. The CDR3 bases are TGTGCCAGCAGCTCCGATGGGCGAGCGGGAGACATTCAGTACTTC.

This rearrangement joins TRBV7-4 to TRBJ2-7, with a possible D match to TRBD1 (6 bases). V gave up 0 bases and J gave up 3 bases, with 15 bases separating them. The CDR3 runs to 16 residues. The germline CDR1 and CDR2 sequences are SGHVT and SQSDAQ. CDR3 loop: CASSLASGTYSYEQYF. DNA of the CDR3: TGTGCCAGCAGCTTAGCGTCCGGGACATATAGCTACGAGCAGTACTTC.

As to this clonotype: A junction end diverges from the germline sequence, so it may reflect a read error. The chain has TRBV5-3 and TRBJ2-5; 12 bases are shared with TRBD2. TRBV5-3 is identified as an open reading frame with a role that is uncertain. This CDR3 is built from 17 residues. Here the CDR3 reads CASSSGSSGRAPETQYF. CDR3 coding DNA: TGTGCCAGCAGCTCAGGCTCTAGCGGGAGGGCCCCAGAGACCCAGTACTTC.

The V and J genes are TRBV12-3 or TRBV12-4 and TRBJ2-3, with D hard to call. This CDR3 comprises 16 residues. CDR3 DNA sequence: TGTGCGATCACCCCTATGACCGAGATGTCCACAGATACGCAGTATTTT. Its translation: CAITPMTEMSTDTQYF.